This T cell receptor (beta chain) was profiled in a study of cytomegalovirus exposure and HLA in healthy donors. Broader study findings: A later analysis linked a missense DCLRE1C variant to TCR beta V- and J-gene trimming. Sequencing depth across donors, presence/absence analyses assumed, was roughly uniform. Prior analysis indicated that the majority of TCR beta V segments exhibited productivity approximately 87% or approximately 30% of the time. Immune exposure data for these donors was limited to CMV serostatus.

It was with 60 Vbeta and 13 Jbeta primers that the PCR ran. This table comes from immunoSEQ multiplex PCR, and its TCRdb copy is limited to in-frame clones, with some not included. The table records 150,000 to 200,000 clones, roughly 77% of them present only once. As regards this clone: Its antigen is not identified.

The germline V gene has CDR1 SNHLY and CDR2 FYNNEI. The V end lost 2 bases, the J end lost 5 bases, and 6 bases lay between the germline ends. This CDR3 is built from 13 residues. The origin of this receptor is a man aged 18-30 years in good health and CMV-seropositive. The sequencing input was PBMCs. The rearrangement links TRBV2 to TRBJ2-2; maybe TRBD1 (6 bases). CDR3 in amino acids: CASSERGTGELFF. CDR3 nucleotide sequence: TGTGCCAGCAGTGAAAGGGGGACCGGGGAGCTGTTTTTT.